This T cell receptor beta chain was obtained from a study of blood T cell repertoires in COVID-19 (dated by TCRdb to the early 2020s). Turning to the overall study: Collaborator samples came from the United States, Italy and Spain and covered acute and convalescent phases of COVID-19. Samples came from the ongoing ImmuneRACE study (first 160 participants) plus 1,254 subjects from 6 global collaborators. The prospective study material was composed of cDNA or gDNA derived from T cells, B-cell-depleted T cells, or PBMCs. A freely available public database, intended as a resource for researchers studying the immune response to SARS-CoV-2, is where the repertoires were released. Deeply sampled blood TCRbeta repertoires from subjects exposed to, actively infected with, or recovered from COVID-19 were included in the dataset. Where available, HLA class I and class II types were taken from metadata supplied by the sample provider and were not determined by assay-based typing. The sample metadata nearly always contained a de-identified subject ID, COVID-19 status, age in years and sex.

With regard to this clone: No antigen is known for it. No qualities accompany the bases; no much larger clone lies one base away.

Points the paper makes about the study in general: How much clinical and demographic metadata was included differed by source and by participant, and the metadata was provided uncurated.

Collaborating institutions collected whole blood in K2EDTA tubes following their own protocols. Collaborator samples were shipped for TCRbeta analysis as frozen whole blood, isolated PBMCs, or DNA extracted from either sample type. TCRbeta CDR3 regions were amplified from genomic DNA by means of the immunoSEQ Assay, a bias-controlled multiplex PCR. On the study's bioinformatics: Nucleated cell counts per sample were estimated from amplification of reference gene primers within the assay. To quantify the absolute abundance of each unique TCRbeta CDR3 rearrangement, sequence reads were collapsed and filtered. For each sample, productive Simpson clonality was calculated as the square root of Simpson's diversity index over productive rearrangements. Sourced from immuneACCESS, this table was stored by TCRdb with only in-frame sequences that have V and J called. A share of the clones is absent; for the studies checked, an unresolved V gene accounts for under half, and the remainder has no known explanation. V and J calls and clone size are given by that table; D and trimming were obtained from the DNA. This sample gives under 100,000 clones in total; about 89% of them show up just once. The top ten clones comprise about 17% of the sample.

The germline V gene yields SGHTA for CDR1 and FQGNSA for CDR2. Germline trimming amounts to 4 bases on V and 3 bases on J, with 5 as the count of junction bases outside the gene matches. The CDR3 covers 14 residues, taking in both the cysteine and the phenylalanine. Only the CDR3 DNA stays, 42 bases, in frame from base 1. This receptor was taken from a human donor in a cohort sampled during active COVID-19. The sample was peripheral blood. In this chain, TRBV7-2 is recombined with TRBJ2-7; 8 bases in the junction line up with TRBD2. DNA sequence: TGTGCCAGCAGCTCCCGGGGGGGAAACTACGAGCAGTACTTC. Its protein is CASSSRGGNYEQYF.